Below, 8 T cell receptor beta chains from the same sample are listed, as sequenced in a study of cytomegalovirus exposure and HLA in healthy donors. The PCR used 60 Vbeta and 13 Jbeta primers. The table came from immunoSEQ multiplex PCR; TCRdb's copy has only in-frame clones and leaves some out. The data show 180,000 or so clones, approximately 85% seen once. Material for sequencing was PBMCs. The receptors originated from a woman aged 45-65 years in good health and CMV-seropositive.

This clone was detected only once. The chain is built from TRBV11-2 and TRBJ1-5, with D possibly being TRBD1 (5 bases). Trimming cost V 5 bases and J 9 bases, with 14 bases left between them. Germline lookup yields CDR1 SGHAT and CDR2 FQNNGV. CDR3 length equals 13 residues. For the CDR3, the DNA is TGTGCCAGCAGCCTTCAGGGTCACTCGCCCCAGCATTTT. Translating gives CASSLQGHSPQHF.

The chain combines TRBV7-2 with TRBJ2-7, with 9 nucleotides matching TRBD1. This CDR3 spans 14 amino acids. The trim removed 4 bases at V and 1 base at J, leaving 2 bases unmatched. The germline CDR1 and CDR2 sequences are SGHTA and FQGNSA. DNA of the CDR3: TGTGCCAGCAGCTATGGACAGGGGTCCTACGAGCAGTACTTC. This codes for CASSYGQGSYEQYF.

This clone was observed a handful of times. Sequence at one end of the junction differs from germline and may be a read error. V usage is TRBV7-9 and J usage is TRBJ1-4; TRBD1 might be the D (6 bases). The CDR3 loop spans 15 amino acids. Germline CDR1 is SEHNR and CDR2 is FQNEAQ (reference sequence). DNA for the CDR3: TGTTCCAGCAGCCTCGGGACACCAACTAATGAAAAACTGTTTTTT. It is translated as CSSSLGTPTNEKLFF.

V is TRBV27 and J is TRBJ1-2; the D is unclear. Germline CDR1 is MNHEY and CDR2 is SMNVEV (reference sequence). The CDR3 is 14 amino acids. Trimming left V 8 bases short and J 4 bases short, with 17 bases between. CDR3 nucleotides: TGTGCCAGCCTATACCCCCCTTTGAGCTATGGCTACACCTTC. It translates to CASLYPPLSYGYTF.

CDR3 loop: CASSYDPAGGNEKLFF. The CDR3 DNA is TGTGCCAGCAGTTACGACCCGGCAGGGGGTAATGAAAAACTGTTTTTT. This sequence joins TRBV6-5 and TRBJ1-4; 7 bases map to TRBD1. The V segment lost 2 bases and the J segment 4 bases; nucleotides outside the gene matches: 7. Germline V gives CDR1 MNHEY, CDR2 SVGAGI. This CDR3 has 16 residues.

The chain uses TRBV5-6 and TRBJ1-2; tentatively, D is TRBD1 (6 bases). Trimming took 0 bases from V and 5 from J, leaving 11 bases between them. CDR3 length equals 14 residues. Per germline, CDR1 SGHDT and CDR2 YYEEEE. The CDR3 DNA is TGTGCCAGCAGCTTGGGCAGGGGATGGTATGGCTACACCTTC. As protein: CASSLGRGWYGYTF.

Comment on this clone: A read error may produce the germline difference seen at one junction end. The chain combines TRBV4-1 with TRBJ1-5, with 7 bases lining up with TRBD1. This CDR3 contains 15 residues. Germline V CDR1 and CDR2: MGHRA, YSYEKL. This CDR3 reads CASSQGEGANRPQHF. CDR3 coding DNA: TGCGCCAGCAGCCAAGGTGAGGGGGCGAATCGGCCCCAGCATTTT.

In nucleotides, the CDR3 is TGCGCCAGCACCCCGTTCCCCTCGGACACTGAAGCTTTCTTT. This sequence encodes CASTPFPSDTEAFF. The chain combines TRBV5-1 with TRBJ1-1; no definite D call. Germline loops: CDR1 SGHRS, CDR2 YFSETQ. Trimming left V 6 bases short and J 3 bases short, with 15 bases between. CDR3 length equals 14 residues.